The T cell receptor (beta chain) described here comes from a study of Tregs in tolerant kidney transplant recipients. Sequencing was performed with immunoSEQ multiplex PCR; in TCRdb, only in-frame clones are kept and a portion is missing. Counted here are more than 60,000 clones, 95% to 98% occurring once; the ten biggest clones make up around 0.58%. The CDR3 has 15 amino acids. The chain combines TRBV7-5 with TRBJ1-3; the D segment call TRBD1 is taken from the table without a DNA check. TRBV7-5 is reported as a pseudogene. The source material was CD4+ T cells from blood, sampled before the transplant. The receptor was derived from a human donor who received a combined kidney and bone marrow transplant. In DNA form, the CDR3 reads TGTGTCAGAAGCTTAAAGAACAGCTCTGGAAACACCATATATTTT. Translating it yields CVRSLKNSSGNTIYF.